The entry below gives a single T cell receptor beta chain sequence along with its context. The antigen is undetermined. The data are from a study of siplizumab effects on memory and regulatory T cells. The study's findings and limits: Poor capture below about 10^-5 frequency left most alloreactive clones unmapped to unstimulated subsets. The alloresponse seemed to draw substantially on naive T cells, which appeared more diverse than memory cells. Alloreactive CD4+ clones that could be mapped were on average 68.8% Treg-derived with siplizumab, against 25% to 30% in controls.

The protocol was immunoSEQ multiplex PCR, while the TCRdb copy is restricted to in-frame clones and leaves out a portion. The sample has 94,000 or so clones, approximately 94% seen once. Material: CD8+ T cells sorted from blood. This TCR was sampled from a human donor in good health.

CDR3 sequence reads: CASGLTGEWLNNQPQHF. CDR3 DNA: TGTGCCAGCGGACTGACAGGGGAGTGGTTAAACAATCAGCCCCAGCATTTT. This rearrangement joins TRBV5-8 to TRBJ1-5; 8 bases agree with TRBD1. From germline, CDR1 is SGHTS and CDR2 YDEGEE. J lost 3 bases, V lost 7 bases, and 15 bases had no gene match. The CDR3 extends over 17 amino acids.